A single sample gave rise to the 24 T cell receptor beta chains below, sequenced in a study of T cell clonality in common variable immunodeficiency. Produced via immunoSEQ multiplex PCR; TCRdb's table is partial and in-frame only. The sample counts about 60,000 clones, none seen once; the ten largest own around 1.6%. The sample comprised peripheral blood mononuclear cells. Receptors were obtained from a person aged 18 to 70 in good health.

This clone was observed many times. Read sequence stops 3 residues before the CDR3 end, and the germline J gene provides the missing end. This chain uses TRBV20-1 with TRBJ2-1, with TRBD2 matching over 14 bases. The V and J ends lost 8 bases and 9 bases, in that order; junction bases with no gene match: 6. The CDR3 contains 13 residues. Germline CDR1 reads DFQATT; CDR2 reads SNEGSKA (reference sequence). The part of the CDR3 DNA that was read is TGCAGTTCCGGGACTAGCGGGAGAGGTGAG. Its protein is CSSGTSGRGE. The full-length CDR3 reads as CSSGTSGRGEQFF.

This clone was counted between two and nine times. The read falls 3 residues short of the CDR3 end, and the missing part is taken from the germline J gene. V and J are TRBV29-1 and TRBJ1-5; 11 bases are a match to TRBD1. The CDR3 spans 13 residues. The germline gives CDR1 SQVTM, CDR2 ANQGSEA. The V gene end was trimmed by 7 bases and the J gene end by 7 bases; junction bases not matched to a gene: 6. CDR3 DNA, as far as it was read: TGCAGCGCTGGACAGGGGGCGAGCCAGCCC. This codes for CSAGQGASQP. The full CDR3 protein is CSAGQGASQPQHF.

This clone was recorded at least ten times. The observed sequence ends 3 residues before the CDR3 terminus, with the missing tail filled in from the germline J gene. The chain uses TRBV20-1 and TRBJ2-7; 8 nucleotides match TRBD1. The CDR3 length is 14 residues. The trim removed 7 bases at V and 2 bases at J, leaving 10 bases unmatched. Germline V gives CDR1 DFQATT, CDR2 SNEGSKA (reference sequence). The CDR3 region is CSVATGARTYEQYF. Incomplete CDR3 DNA: TGCAGTGTTGCGACAGGGGCGAGGACCTACGAG.

This clone has ten or more counts. The read comes to an end 3 residues before the CDR3 does, leaving the germline J gene to fill in the end. The chain is built from TRBV7-3 and TRBJ2-1, with TRBD1 matching over 8 bases. This CDR3 spans 18 amino acids. Germline V lookup: CDR1 SGHTA, CDR2 FQGTGA. V was clipped by 2 bases and J by 0 bases; unmatched bases: 9. The CDR3 DNA, read in part, is TGTGCCAGCAGCTTATCAGGGGGCGATTACGGCTCCTACAATGAG. It encodes CASSLSGGDYGSYNE. The full CDR3 protein is CASSLSGGDYGSYNEQFF.

This clone was detected many times. The observed sequence ends 3 residues before the CDR3 terminus, with the missing tail filled in from the germline J gene. The rearrangement joins TRBV30 to TRBJ2-3; 11 nucleotides agree with TRBD2. CDR1 and CDR2 from the germline V gene are GTSNPN and SVGIG (reference sequence). This CDR3 region has 15 residues. Unmatched junction bases numbered 6, after V lost 0 bases and J lost 7 bases. The DNA read from the CDR3 is TGTGCCTGGAGTGTCGGGACTAGCGGAACAAATACG. Its protein is CAWSVGTSGTNT. In full, the CDR3 reads CAWSVGTSGTNTQYF.

This clone was seen at least ten times. The read is 3 residues too short to cover the CDR3 end, so that end is filled in from the germline J gene. This rearrangement joins TRBV30 to TRBJ2-7, with 8 bases lining up with TRBD1. This CDR3 comprises 13 residues. The germline V gene encodes CDR1 GTSNPN and CDR2 SVGIG (reference sequence). The J segment lost 4 bases and the V segment lost 2 bases, leaving 4 bases of the junction unmatched. Incomplete CDR3 DNA: TGTGCCTGGAGTCCTGGACAGGGTTACGAG. As protein: CAWSPGQGYE. The whole CDR3 protein is CAWSPGQGYEQYF.

This clone was observed many times. The CDR3 end falls 3 residues outside the read, so it is completed with the germline J gene. The chain couples TRBV4-2 to TRBJ2-3; 7 nucleotides line up with TRBD2. The CDR3 length is 15 residues. Germline CDR1 reads LGHNA; CDR2 reads YNFKEQ. With V trimmed by 4 bases and J by 0 bases, 4 bases remained unmatched. The CDR3 sequence: CASSLASGSTDTQYF. The CDR3 bases that were read are TGTGCCAGCAGCCTAGCTAGCGGCAGCACAGATACG.

This clone was observed a few times. CDR3 sequence reads: CASGVSGQLNEKLFF. CDR3 DNA, as far as it was read: TGTGCCAGTGGAGTTTCGGGACAGCTGAATGAAAAA. The genes are TRBV19 and TRBJ1-4, with 7 nucleotides matching TRBD1. Coverage ceases 3 residues before the CDR3 finishes, and the germline J gene fills in the end. The trim removed 8 bases at V and 5 bases at J, leaving 11 bases unmatched. Germline V gene sequence: CDR1 LNHDA, CDR2 SQIVND (reference sequence). The CDR3 totals 15 residues. The entire variable domain, with the rest obtained from reference TRBV19 and TRBJ1-4, is as follows: DGGITQSPKYLFRKEGQNVTLSCEQNLNHDAMYWYRQDPGQGLRLIYYSQIVNDFQKGDIAEGYSVSREKKESFPLTVTSAQKNPTAFYLCASGVSGQLNEKLFFGSGTQLSVL.

The table lists this clone with many counts. The DNA read from the CDR3 is TGTGCCAGCAGCCTGCGGGGGAATGAAAAA. As protein: CASSLRGNEK. The entire CDR3 sequence reads CASSLRGNEKLFF. V and J are TRBV5-4 and TRBJ1-4, with D perhaps matching TRBD1 (5 bases). The CDR3 is cut off 3 residues early in the read; its end comes from the germline J gene. The ends were cut back, 4 bases at V and 5 bases at J, with 9 bases in the middle. The CDR3 consists of 13 residues. Germline V CDR1 and CDR2: SGHNT, YYREEE (reference sequence).

This clone was seen repeatedly, ten times or more. The junction does not match germline at one end; this may be a read error. The CDR3 is cut off 3 residues early in the read; its end comes from the germline J gene. The V call is TRBV4-2, the J call TRBJ1-3; no clear D. Germline V gives CDR1 LGHNA, CDR2 YNFKEQ. The CDR3 has 15 amino acids. The CDR3 loop is CASSQDPGGGNTIYF. The DNA read from the CDR3 is TGCGCCAGCAGCCAAGATCCAGGAGGTGGGAACACC.

Many counts were recorded for this clone. The read is 3 residues too short to cover the CDR3 end, so that end is filled in from the germline J gene. J is TRBJ2-5 and V is TRBV7-2, with D possibly TRBD1 on 6 matching bases. Germline assignment: CDR1 SGHTA and CDR2 FQGNSA. This CDR3 contains 14 residues. The V and J ends lost 5 bases and 5 bases respectively, with 15 bases between them. CDR3 sequence reads: CASSPDRRLETQYF. CDR3 DNA, as far as it was read: TGTGCCAGCAGCCCTGACAGGAGGTTGGAGACC.

This clone was counted only a few times. The CDR3 extends 3 residues past the end of the read, so its final part is completed from the germline J gene. The rearrangement uses TRBV20-1 and TRBJ2-3, with TRBD1 matching 8 bases. This CDR3 region has 14 residues. Germline lookup yields CDR1 DFQATT and CDR2 SNEGSKA (reference sequence). The CDR3 region is CSARGQGINQPQYF. The CDR3 DNA, read in part, is TGCAGTGCTAGAGGACAGGGGATCAATCAGCCG.

Note on this clone: The read is 3 residues too short to cover the CDR3 end, so that end is filled in from the germline J gene. This sequence joins TRBV30 and TRBJ2-7; D is perhaps TRBD1 (6 bases). This CDR3 has 12 residues. The germline V gene encodes CDR1 GTSNPN and CDR2 SVGIG (reference sequence). V shed 3 bases and J shed 4 bases, with 10 bases lying between them. CDR3 DNA (partial): TGTGCCTGGAGCGAACAGGGTTACGAG. As protein: CAWSEQGYE. The whole CDR3 reads CAWSEQGYEQYF.

This clone was detected many times. The sequenced fragment ends 3 residues before the CDR3 boundary, so the rest is inferred from the germline J gene. The V gene is TRBV4-1, the J gene TRBJ1-2; D is possibly TRBD1 (5 bases). Germline assignment: CDR1 MGHRA and CDR2 YSYEKL. The CDR3 runs 15 residues. CDR3 sequence: CASSPYQGREEGYTF. The sequenced CDR3 bases are TGCGCCAGCAGCCCCTACCAGGGCAGGGAGGAAGGC.

In the case of this clone: The read ends 3 residues before the CDR3 terminus; that terminus is restored from the germline J gene. The rearrangement uses TRBV19 and TRBJ1-5; tentative D call: TRBD1 (5 bases). Germline V gene lookup returns CDR1 LNHDA and CDR2 SQIVND (reference sequence). This CDR3 comprises 16 residues. Trimming stripped 2 bases from V and 5 bases from J, with 16 bases between. The DNA read from the CDR3 is TGTGCCAGTAGTATAATCTACGGACACTTTTATCAGCCC. This codes for CASSIIYGHFYQP. The full CDR3 protein reads CASSIIYGHFYQPQHF.

The sample holds many counts of this clone. Read coverage stops 3 residues before the CDR3 terminus; the germline J gene supplies the remainder. The rearrangement uses TRBV30 and TRBJ2-5; D uncertain. Germline V gene sequence: CDR1 GTSNPN, CDR2 SVGIG (reference sequence). CDR3 length: 11 amino acids. V was clipped by 0 bases and J by 5 bases, with 4 bases between them. CDR3 DNA, as far as it was read: TGTGCCTGGAGTGTACTGGAGACC. Amino acid sequence: CAWSVLET. In full, the CDR3 is CAWSVLETQYF.

This clone appeared many times. Read data end 3 residues before the CDR3 end; the end is taken from the germline J gene. V and J are TRBV10-3 and TRBJ1-6; 9 bases match TRBD1. V shed 5 bases, J shed 9 bases, and the junction held 5 bases outside the gene matches. CDR3 size: 14 residues. Germline V gene lookup returns CDR1 ENHRY and CDR2 SYGVKD. The sequenced CDR3 bases are TGTGCCATCAGTCCAGGACAGGGGCTTTCACCC. Protein sequence: CAISPGQGLSP. The whole CDR3 is CAISPGQGLSPLHF.

This clone was observed many times. The CDR3 end falls 3 residues outside the read, so it is completed with the germline J gene. V gene TRBV5-5 combines with J gene TRBJ2-1; 13 nucleotides match TRBD2. This CDR3 spans 15 amino acids. Trimming cost V 4 bases and J 9 bases; bases outside gene matches: 7. Germline values: CDR1 SGHKS, CDR2 YYEKEE (reference sequence). The CDR3 reads CASSRGLAGASEQFF. The DNA read from the CDR3 is TGTGCCAGCAGCCGTGGACTAGCGGGAGCAAGTGAG.

The sample holds many counts of this clone. The read halts 3 residues ahead of the CDR3 end, with the missing end drawn from the germline J gene. The genes are TRBV5-1 and TRBJ2-2, with 8 bases fitting TRBD2. Germline values: CDR1 SGHRS, CDR2 YFSETQ. This CDR3 contains 16 residues. The V segment lost 4 bases and the J segment 4 bases; nucleotides outside the gene matches: 9. The CDR3 region is CASSMMASGSTGELFF. The part of the CDR3 DNA that was read is TGCGCCAGCAGCATGATGGCTAGCGGGTCCACCGGGGAG. The variable domain in full, with the rest retrieved from reference TRBV5-1 and TRBJ2-2, is KAGVTQTPRYLIKTRGQQVTLSCSPISGHRSVSWYQQTPGQGLQFLFEYFSETQRNKGNFPGRFSGRQFSNSRSEMNVSTLELGDSALYLCASSMMASGSTGELFFGEGSRLTVL.

This clone was detected many times. The CDR3 end lies 3 residues beyond the end of the read and is filled in from the germline J gene. V is TRBV7-3 and J is TRBJ1-1; tentatively, D is TRBD1 (5 bases). Germline-derived CDR1 and CDR2 are SGHTA and FQGTGA. V was clipped by 2 bases and J by 5 bases, with 9 bases between them. The CDR3 has 13 amino acids. The CDR3 bases that were read are TGTGCCAGCAGCTTAGGGGCGGGGACTGAA. It yields the protein CASSLGAGTE. In full, the CDR3 reads CASSLGAGTEAFF.

In its sample, this clone was seen many times. With the read ending 3 residues before the CDR3 end, the germline J gene is used to fill in that end. This sequence joins TRBV2 and TRBJ2-7; D is possibly TRBD1 (5 bases). Trimming stripped 8 bases from V and 3 bases from J, with 11 bases between. The CDR3 sequence is 12 residues long. Germline V gene sequence: CDR1 SNHLY, CDR2 FYNNEI. The CDR3 sequence: CASGPGNYEQYF. The covered CDR3 bases are TGTGCCAGCGGTCCAGGGAACTACGAG.

Ten or more counts support this clone. The read comes to an end 3 residues before the CDR3 does, leaving the germline J gene to fill in the end. The genes are TRBV5-6 and TRBJ2-7; D is possibly TRBD2 (5 bases). Trimming took off 0 bases at V and 3 bases at J, with 10 bases between the two ends. The V gene's germline CDR1 is SGHDT and CDR2 YYEEEE. CDR3 size: 14 residues. The CDR3 reads CASSLGGLGYEQYF. The DNA read from the CDR3 is TGTGCCAGCAGCTTGGGAGGACTGGGCTACGAG. The full variable domain, its missing parts supplied by reference TRBV5-6 and TRBJ2-7, is DAGVTQSPTHLIKTRGQQVTLRCSPKSGHDTVSWYQQALGQGPQFIFQYYEEEERQRGNFPDRFSGHQFPNYSSELNVNALLLGDSALYLCASSLGGLGYEQYFGPGTRLTVT.

This clone was seen at least ten times. The read stops 3 residues short of the end of the CDR3; the missing end is completed from the germline J gene. The chain has TRBV5-1 and TRBJ2-3; 13 positions match TRBD2. V was pared by 0 bases and J by 2 bases, with 6 bases of the junction left unmatched. Germline V gene data show CDR1 as SGHRS and CDR2 as YFSETQ. This CDR3 is 18 amino acids long. Incomplete CDR3 DNA: TGCGCCAGCAGCTTGGGACTAGCGGGAGGATTTGACACAGATACG. This sequence encodes CASSLGLAGGFDTDT. The full CDR3 reads CASSLGLAGGFDTDTQYF. Filled out from reference TRBV5-1 and TRBJ2-3, the complete variable domain reads KAGVTQTPRYLIKTRGQQVTLSCSPISGHRSVSWYQQTPGQGLQFLFEYFSETQRNKGNFPGRFSGRQFSNSRSEMNVSTLELGDSALYLCASSLGLAGGFDTDTQYFGPGTRLTVL.

This clone was seen ten or more times. Read sequence stops 3 residues before the CDR3 end, and the germline J gene provides the missing end. The V and J genes are TRBV7-2 and TRBJ2-3; 7 bases agree with TRBD2. The CDR3 runs to 15 residues. The ends lost 5 bases at V and 4 bases at J; junction bases unmatched: 9. Looked up from germline, CDR1 is SGHTA and CDR2 is FQGNSA. The sequenced CDR3 bases are TGTGCCAGCAGCCCCTCGTGGCGGGAGTCAGATACG. It is translated as CASSPSWRESDT. The CDR3 reads in full as CASSPSWRESDTQYF.